The 3 T cell receptor beta chains reported below all come from one sample, sequenced in a study of PD-L1 blockade in urothelial cancer. The time point here: peripheral blood 6 weeks after treatment start. Data came from immunoSEQ multiplex PCR; TCRdb stores just in-frame clones and leaves some out. The sample lists about 130,000 clones; about 82% were seen once. The sequenced sample was PBMCs, obtained around atezolizumab (anti-PD-L1) treatment. All receptors come from a man in his forties or fifties with urothelial cancer.

The chain joins TRBV7-9 to TRBJ2-2, with TRBD2 as a possible D gene (7 bases). With 7 bases removed from V and 1 base from J, the gap between germline ends came to 19 bases. Germline V CDR1 and CDR2: SEHNR, FQNEAQ (reference sequence). The CDR3 runs 17 residues. CDR3 DNA sequence: TGTGCCAGCACCCTCTCGGGGGGCAGCGGGAACACCGGGGAGCTGTTTTTT. The encoded protein is CASTLSGGSGNTGELFF.

This sequence joins TRBV28 and TRBJ1-2; 8 positions agree with TRBD1. The CDR3 length is 14 residues. The J segment lost 2 bases and the V segment lost 6 bases, leaving 5 bases of the junction unmatched. Germline assignment: CDR1 MDHEN and CDR2 SYDVKM. DNA of the CDR3: TGTGCCAGCAGACAGGGGGGCCAGAACTATGGCTACACCTTC. Translation: CASRQGGQNYGYTF.

This rearrangement joins TRBV28 to TRBJ1-5, with a possible D match to TRBD1 (5 bases). Germline lookup yields CDR1 MDHEN and CDR2 SYDVKM. The CDR3 covers 12 residues. Trimming left V 9 bases short and J 7 bases short, with 13 bases between. CDR3 DNA: TGTGCCAGTTCCAGGGTAGGGCAGCCCCAGCATTTT. It specifies CASSRVGQPQHF.